This TCR beta chain came from a study of blood T cell repertoires in COVID-19. Looking at the study overall: The United States, Italy and Spain were the sources of the acute and convalescent COVID-19 samples. T cells, B-cell-depleted T cells, or PBMCs supplied cDNA or gDNA.

TCRdb's table, derived via immunoSEQ multiplex PCR, lists solely in-frame clones and lacks some. The sample has 200,000 to 300,000 clones; about 91% are singletons. Specimen: PBMCs or T cells enriched from blood (not recorded which). The clonotype originates from a woman aged 40 to 50 with acute COVID-19.

The DNA for the CDR3 is TGTGCCAGCAGCTTTGACCAGGGGACTGGAAACACCATATATTTT. Protein sequence: CASSFDQGTGNTIYF. The V gene is TRBV5-4, the J gene TRBJ1-3, with D possibly matching TRBD1 (6 bases). Germline CDR1 is SGHNT and CDR2 is YYREEE (reference sequence). CDR3 length equals 15 residues. Trimming pared 2 bases from V and 2 bases from J, leaving 11 bases between.